This entry lists 23 T cell receptor beta chains sequenced from one sample in a study of Ad26.COV2.S vaccination and SARS-CoV-2 variants. The assay was immunoSEQ multiplex PCR, and TCRdb's table has in-frame clones only and misses some. Of 300,000 to 350,000 clones in the sample, around four fifths were seen once. Documented treatment: 19 received Ad26.COV2.S at low or high dose, single or two shots; about 5 received placebo; per-sample allocation not given. All samples were drawn on day 63, counting from the first vaccine or placebo injection. This sample comprised peripheral blood, obtained in a trial of Ad26.COV2.S vaccine versus placebo. Every receptor here comes from a person between 18 and 60 years old who received the Ad26.COV2.S COVID-19 vaccine or a placebo.

The gene calls are TRBV3-1 (or the pseudogene TRBV3-2) and TRBJ2-5; maybe TRBD2 (5 bases). CDR3 length equals 16 residues. Germline V CDR1 and CDR2: LGHDT, YNNKEL (reference sequence). Trimming cost V 4 bases and J 6 bases, with 21 bases left between them. The CDR3 DNA reads as TGTGCCAGCAGCCCTTTAGGAGTACAGTTCGGGAAGACCCAGTACTTC. It encodes CASSPLGVQFGKTQYF.

The chain is built from TRBV27 and TRBJ2-7; TRBD1 might be the D (6 bases). Germline loops: CDR1 MNHEY, CDR2 SMNVEV (reference sequence). V lost 0 bases, J lost 2 bases, and 11 bases lay in between. CDR3 length: 15 amino acids. Here the CDR3 DNA reads TGTGCCAGCAGTTTATCCACAACAGGGCCCTACGAGCAGTACTTC. Amino acids: CASSLSTTGPYEQYF.

This sequence joins TRBV5-6 and TRBJ1-2; a possible D gene is TRBD1 (5 bases). The CDR3 consists of 13 residues. Trimming took off 4 bases at V and 7 bases at J, with 14 bases between the two ends. The germline V gene encodes CDR1 SGHDT and CDR2 YYEEEE. DNA for the CDR3: TGTGCCAGCAGCCCCAGGGTTGGTGCTGGCTACACCTTC. Its translation: CASSPRVGAGYTF.

The gene calls are TRBV11-2 and TRBJ2-5; either TRBD1 or TRBD2 may fit D (5 bases each). Germline CDR1 and CDR2: SGHAT and FQNNGV. With 5 bases removed from V and 2 bases from J, the gap between germline ends came to 15 bases. This CDR3 has 15 amino acids. DNA of the CDR3: TGTGCCAGCAGCCCGTCGGGACGGTTACAAGAGACCCAGTACTTC. This codes for CASSPSGRLQETQYF.

The J gene is TRBJ2-7, the V gene TRBV20-1; D is unresolved. The germline gives CDR1 DFQATT, CDR2 SNEGSKA (reference sequence). Trimming removed 6 bases at V and 6 bases at J, with 9 bases between. The CDR3 loop spans 10 amino acids. CDR3 in amino acids: CSANLLEQYF. CDR3 in DNA: TGCAGTGCCAACCTTCTCGAGCAGTACTTC.

The CDR3 nucleotides are TGTGCCAGCAGGAAAAGGCGGGGGGCTGACTTAGCGAACACCGGGGAGCTGTTTTTT. Its translation: CASRKRRGADLANTGELFF. The chain uses TRBV28 and TRBJ2-2; the match to TRBD2 covers 8 bases. Germline V gene lookup returns CDR1 MDHEN and CDR2 SYDVKM. V lost 6 bases and J lost 0; bases outside the gene matches: 15. The CDR3 has 19 amino acids. The complete variable domain, with remaining parts taken from reference TRBV28 and TRBJ2-2, reads DVKVTQSSRYLVKRTGEKVFLECVQDMDHENMFWYRQDPGLGLRLIYFSYDVKMKEKGDIPEGYSVSREKKERFSLILESASTNQTSMYLCASRKRRGADLANTGELFFGEGSRLTVL.

The V and J genes are TRBV20-1 and TRBJ2-7; D gene unclear. Germline V gives CDR1 DFQATT, CDR2 SNEGSKA (reference sequence). V was trimmed by 0 bases and J by 5 bases, leaving 5 bases between them. The CDR3 is 11 residues long. The DNA of the CDR3 is TGCAGTGCTAGAGATTACAACGAGCAGTACTTC. Protein product: CSARDYNEQYF.

The V and J genes are TRBV4-1 and TRBJ2-5; TRBD1 might be the D (6 bases). V was clipped by 2 bases and J by 4 bases, with 11 bases between them. The germline V gene encodes CDR1 MGHRA and CDR2 YSYEKL. This CDR3 has 14 amino acids. For the CDR3, the DNA is TGCGCCAGCAGCCAACAGGGGCGCGGAGAGACCCAGTACTTC. This translates into CASSQQGRGETQYF.

The chain links TRBV18 to TRBJ1-1; weak D call: TRBD1 (5 bases). Germline CDR1 and CDR2: KGHSH and LQKENI. V lost 4 bases and J lost 8, with 14 bases in between. The CDR3 spans 13 residues. The CDR3 loop is CASSHDSTVEAFF. DNA of the CDR3: TGTGCCAGCTCACATGACAGTACCGTAGAAGCTTTCTTT.

The V and J genes are TRBV30 and TRBJ1-2, with D hard to call. The CDR3 sequence is 12 residues long. CDR1 and CDR2 from the germline V gene are GTSNPN and SVGIG (reference sequence). The germline V and J ends were trimmed by 3 bases and 4 bases, with 9 bases remaining between them. The CDR3 reads CAWRNRIYGYTF. The CDR3, as DNA: TGTGCCTGGAGAAACAGAATCTATGGCTACACCTTC.

This sequence joins TRBV7-8 and TRBJ1-2; perhaps TRBD1 as D (6 bases). Germline lookup yields CDR1 SGHVS and CDR2 FQNEAQ. Trimming cost V 5 bases and J 5 bases, with 18 bases left between them. The CDR3 totals 15 residues. The CDR3 coding sequence is TGTGCCAGCAGCCTACAGGGTGTGGGGTATTATGGCTACACCTTC. It specifies CASSLQGVGYYGYTF.

The rearrangement joins TRBV9 to TRBJ2-7; no firm D call. Germline loops: CDR1 SGDLS, CDR2 YYNGEE. V lost 0 bases and J lost 2, with 18 bases in between. CDR3 length: 17 residues. The chain's CDR3 is CASSVAPGYGNTYEQYF. For the CDR3, the DNA is TGTGCCAGCAGCGTAGCTCCGGGTTACGGTAACACCTACGAGCAGTACTTC.

This rearrangement joins TRBV5-5 to TRBJ2-5; D is unclear. Germline-derived CDR1 and CDR2 are SGHKS and YYEKEE (reference sequence). CDR3 size: 13 residues. V lost 1 base to trimming and J lost 2 bases, with 6 bases between them. DNA of the CDR3: TGTGCCAGCAGCTTGCAACTACAAGAGACCCAGTACTTC. Encoded protein: CASSLQLQETQYF.

The V gene is TRBV5-1, the J gene TRBJ2-3; TRBD2 aligns across 11 bases. Germline CDR1 SGHRS, CDR2 YFSETQ. CDR3 size: 15 residues. J was trimmed by 8 bases and V by 3 bases; bases with no gene match: 8. The CDR3 reads CASSSLAGGQGTQYF. CDR3 nucleotide sequence: TGCGCCAGCAGCTCGCTAGCGGGGGGTCAGGGTACGCAGTATTTT.

This chain joins TRBV5-1 and TRBJ2-3, with D tentatively TRBD1 or TRBD2 (6 bases each). From germline, CDR1 is SGHRS and CDR2 YFSETQ. The CDR3 is 16 residues long. Trimming took off 4 bases at V and 0 bases at J, with 15 bases between the two ends. CDR3 bases: TGCGCCAGCAGCCACAATAGGGGGGCGAGCACAGATACGCAGTATTTT. It yields the protein CASSHNRGASTDTQYF.

This chain connects TRBV5-6 to TRBJ1-2, with D uncertain. This CDR3 region has 13 residues. V was shortened by 6 bases and J by 4 bases, with 13 bases between the two germline ends. Germline CDR1 is SGHDT and CDR2 is YYEEEE. The CDR3 DNA reads TGTGCCAGCACCCTATGGGCGGGCTATGGCTACACCTTC. The encoded protein is CASTLWAGYGYTF.

The chain links TRBV19 to TRBJ2-7, with a tentative D call TRBD1 (6 bases). V was cut by 3 bases and J by 2 bases, with 14 bases left in between. Germline CDR1 and CDR2: LNHDA and SQIVND (reference sequence). CDR3 length: 15 amino acids. CDR3 protein: CASSMGTPATYEQYF. CDR3 sequence (DNA): TGTGCCAGTAGTATGGGGACACCTGCAACCTACGAGCAGTACTTC. The full variable domain, with the rest looked up from reference TRBV19 and TRBJ2-7, is DGGITQSPKYLFRKEGQNVTLSCEQNLNHDAMYWYRQDPGQGLRLIYYSQIVNDFQKGDIAEGYSVSREKKESFPLTVTSAQKNPTAFYLCASSMGTPATYEQYFGPGTRLTVT.

This chain links TRBV5-6 with TRBJ1-1; perhaps TRBD1 as D (6 bases). CDR3 length equals 14 residues. The germline CDR1 and CDR2 sequences are SGHDT and YYEEEE. Trimming stripped 4 bases from V and 3 bases from J, with 13 bases between. This chain's CDR3 is CASSRPTGYTEAFF. The CDR3 DNA follows: TGTGCCAGCAGCCGTCCCACAGGGTACACTGAAGCTTTCTTT.

V is TRBV30 and J is TRBJ1-2; no clear D. The CDR3 covers 14 residues. The germline CDR1 and CDR2 sequences are GTSNPN and SVGIG (reference sequence). The V and J ends lost 3 bases and 1 base respectively, with 12 bases between them. Here the CDR3 reads CAWRSPLFNYGYTF. CDR3 nucleotides: TGTGCCTGGAGGAGTCCGCTCTTTAACTATGGCTACACCTTC.

The chain employs TRBV27 and TRBJ1-6, with D perhaps TRBD1 (5 bases). The germline V gene has CDR1 MNHEY and CDR2 SMNVEV (reference sequence). V lost 1 base and J lost 0, with 13 bases in between. The CDR3 covers 18 residues. The CDR3 DNA sequence: TGTGCCAGCAGTTTATTCAACAGGCGGTCCTCCTATAATTCACCCCTCCACTTT. Protein product: CASSLFNRRSSYNSPLHF.

This clone was seen many times. Distinct nucleotide sequences in the sample also encode this CDR3. The V gene is TRBV6-5, the J gene TRBJ1-1; no firm D call. CDR3 size: 11 residues. The germline V gene encodes CDR1 MNHEY and CDR2 SVGAGI. The V gene lost 2 bases and the J gene lost 8 bases, with 6 bases spanning the gap. As DNA, the CDR3 is TGTGCCAGCAGTTACGCCGGGGAAGCTTTCTTT. Its translation: CASSYAGEAFF.

The J gene is TRBJ2-5, the V gene TRBV9; D gene ambiguous. CDR3 length equals 14 residues. V shed 0 bases and J shed 4 bases, with 10 bases lying between them. CDR1 is SGDLS, CDR2 YYNGEE, per germline. The CDR3 protein is CASSVAPSGETQYF. DNA for the CDR3: TGTGCCAGCAGCGTAGCACCTTCGGGAGAGACCCAGTACTTC. Complete variable domain (other parts from reference TRBV9 and TRBJ2-5): DSGVTQTPKHLITATGQRVTLRCSPRSGDLSVYWYQQSLDQGLQFLIQYYNGEERAKGNILERFSAQQFPDLHSELNLSSLELGDSALYFCASSVAPSGETQYFGPGTRLLVL.

CDR3: CASSLDGPFGDTQYF. CDR3 coding DNA: TGTGCCAGCAGCTTGGACGGGCCCTTTGGGGATACGCAGTATTTT. The chain recombines TRBV5-4 with TRBJ2-3; D is unresolved. CDR1 and CDR2 from the germline V gene are SGHNT and YYREEE (reference sequence). The V end was cut by 0 bases, the J end by 6 bases, with 14 bases between. The CDR3 contains 15 residues. Full variable domain (outside the CDR3, taken from reference TRBV5-4 and TRBJ2-3): ETGVTQSPTHLIKTRGQQVTLRCSSQSGHNTVSWYQQALGQGPQFIFQYYREEENGRGNFPPRFSGLQFPNYSSELNVNALELDDSALYLCASSLDGPFGDTQYFGPGTRLTVL.